The TCR beta chain under discussion was sequenced for a study of response to subunit inactivated influenza vaccine. About this clonotype itself: Its specificity is unknown.

TCRdb independently ran MiXCR on the RT-PCR reads; one entry per CDR3 protein. Here the sample spans 530,000 or so distinct CDR3 sequences, around 25% being singletons. General observations from the study: The authors offered the suggestion that each seasonal influenza vaccination recruits few new T cells.

The origin of this receptor is a man in his forties or fifties who received an inactivated influenza vaccine. The sequenced sample was CD4+ T cells sorted from PBMCs, obtained roughly 5 days after vaccination.

The DNA for the CDR3 is TGTGCCAGCAGCCAGCTAACAGGAGGTCCCCCCTCTGGGGCCAACGTCCTGACTTTC. Translation gives CASSQLTGGPPSGANVLTF. The chain carries TRBV3-1 and TRBJ2-6; D tentatively fits TRBD1 or TRBD2 (5 bases each). This CDR3 is 19 amino acids long. CDR1 LGHDT and CDR2 YNNKEL come from the germline V gene (reference sequence). V lost 3 bases, J lost 0 bases, and 18 bases lay in between.